A selection of T cell receptor beta chains follows, all from one sample in a study of regulatory T cells in long-lasting Graves disease. TCRdb re-called the multiplex PCR reads through MiXCR, storing one row per CDR3 protein. The sample lists about 460,000 distinct CDR3 sequences, around 15% seen once, with roughly 18% in the top ten. These data were also filed under a second study, of T cells in Graves' hyperthyroidism and ophthalmopathy.

This specimen was peripheral blood mononuclear cells (PBMCs), taken at new diagnosis, from a patient treated with antithyroid drugs. The source of these receptors is a woman between 50 and 59 years old with Graves disease. Both conserved end residues are part of each CDR3. The D gene is left open where the match is weak. Expanded clones are given a class, and other clones once, few, many or no size at all.

abundance	v_gene	d_gene	j_gene	CDR3aa	CDR3nt
many	TRBV18	NA	TRBJ2-1	CASSPQSGSYNEQFF	TGTGCCAGCTCACCCCAGTCAGGGTCCTACAATGAGCAGTTCTTC
few	TRBV9	TRBD1	TRBJ2-3	CASSVGGTGVTDTQYF	TGTGCCAGCAGCGTAGGCGGGACAGGGGTCACAGATACGCAGTATTTT
few	TRBV5-1	TRBD2	TRBJ2-5	CASSSASGQETQYF	TGCGCCAGCAGCTCCGCTAGCGGCCAAGAGACCCAGTACTTC
NA	TRBV4-1	TRBD2	TRBJ2-3	CASSPETSGTADTQYF	TGCGCCAGCAGCCCGGAGACTAGCGGGACGGCAGATACGCAGTATTTT
few	TRBV14	NA	TRBJ2-7	CASSQVIEMSEQYF	TGTGCCAGCAGCCAGGTGATAGAAATGAGTGAGCAGTACTTC
few	TRBV18	NA	TRBJ1-1	CASSPILENTEAFF	TGTGCCAGCTCACCCATCCTTGAGAACACTGAAGCTTTCTTT
many	TRBV27	NA	TRBJ2-7	CASSFSSSGTYEQYF	TGTGCCAGCAGTTTCTCCTCGTCGGGGACCTACGAGCAGTACTTC
many	TRBV13	NA	TRBJ2-1	CASNRNRYNEQFF	TGTGCCAGCAACAGGAACCGCTACAATGAGCAGTTCTTC
many	TRBV24-1	NA	TRBJ2-6	CATAAGANVLTF	TGTGCCACCGCGGCCGGGGCCAACGTCCTGACTTTC
many	TRBV11-2	NA	TRBJ1-1	CASSQQAVATEAFF	TGTGCCAGCAGCCAACAGGCTGTGGCCACTGAAGCTTTCTTT
many	TRBV9	TRBD2	TRBJ2-2	CASSETGTSGFVTGELFF	TGTGCCAGCAGCGAGACCGGGACTAGCGGGTTCGTTACCGGGGAGCTGTTTTTT
many	TRBV20-1	NA	TRBJ2-7	CSASISGTYEQYF	TGCAGTGCTAGTATTAGCGGAACTTACGAGCAGTACTTC
NA	TRBV19	NA	TRBJ1-5	CASSIEGANQPQHF	TGTGCCAGTAGTATAGAGGGGGCAAATCAGCCCCAGCATTTT
many	TRBV5-1	TRBD2	TRBJ2-3	CASTQAGGITDTQYF	TGCGCCAGCACCCAAGCGGGAGGGATAACAGATACGCAGTATTTT
NA	TRBV5-4	NA	TRBJ1-1	CASSLPTGRKAEAFF	TGTGCCAGCAGCTTGCCAACGGGGCGGAAAGCTGAAGCTTTCTTT
many	TRBV7-2	TRBD2	TRBJ2-6	CASSLVAAGVSGANVLTF	TGTGCCAGCAGCTTAGTAGCAGCGGGAGTTTCTGGGGCCAACGTCCTGACTTTC
few	TRBV9	TRBD1	TRBJ1-5	CASSVSPGQQPQHF	TGTGCCAGCAGCGTATCCCCGGGACAGCAGCCCCAGCATTTT
many	TRBV11-2	NA	TRBJ2-3	CASSLDSGTDTQYF	TGTGCCAGCAGCCTGGACTCAGGCACAGATACGCAGTATTTT
many	TRBV27	NA	TRBJ2-7	CASRGAEHYEQYF	TGTGCCAGCCGGGGGGCCGAGCATTACGAGCAGTACTTC
NA	TRBV9	NA	TRBJ1-1	CASSASTVNTEAFF	TGTGCCAGCAGCGCGTCGACAGTGAACACTGAAGCTTTCTTT
many	TRBV18	NA	TRBJ2-7	CASSPMLEYEQYF	TGTGCCAGCTCACCGATGCTAGAGTACGAGCAGTACTTC
few	TRBV28	TRBD2	TRBJ2-5	CASSLIAGGVRETQYF	TGTGCCAGCAGTTTAATAGCGGGAGGAGTGCGAGAGACCCAGTACTTC
NA	TRBV30	NA	TRBJ1-1	CAWSATVIGNTEAFF	TGTGCCTGGAGTGCGACAGTGATTGGGAACACTGAAGCTTTCTTT
many	TRBV6-1	NA	TRBJ2-7	CASSPRPAGSYEQYF	TGTGCCAGCAGTCCGCGACCGGCGGGTTCCTACGAGCAGTACTTC
many	TRBV11-2	NA	TRBJ1-4	CASSLGTGPVTNEKLFF	TGTGCCAGCAGCTTAGGGACGGGGCCAGTTACTAATGAAAAACTGTTTTTT
few	TRBV19	TRBD1	TRBJ2-7	CASSMGTGGAYEQYF	TGTGCCAGTAGTATGGGAACAGGGGGAGCCTACGAGCAGTACTTC
many	TRBV5-1	NA	TRBJ2-7	CASSPDFNEQYF	TGCGCCAGCAGCCCAGACTTCAACGAGCAGTACTTC
few	TRBV5-5	TRBD1	TRBJ1-4	CASSLGEGQYNEKLFF	TGTGCCAGCAGCTTGGGGGAGGGACAGTATAATGAAAAACTGTTTTTT
many	TRBV5-6	NA	TRBJ1-2	CASSNNRFYGYTF	TGTGCCAGCAGCAATAACAGGTTCTATGGCTACACCTTC
few	TRBV20-1	NA	TRBJ2-5	CSAPGDSKRETQYF	TGCAGTGCTCCTGGGGACTCAAAGCGGGAGACCCAGTACTTC
NA	TRBV4-2	NA	TRBJ2-4	CASSQDSLVQGNIQYF	TGTGCCAGCAGCCAAGATTCTCTAGTCCAAGGGAACATTCAGTACTTC
few	TRBV19	NA	TRBJ2-1	CASSPLLGSSYNEQFF	TGTGCCAGTAGTCCCCTCCTGGGGAGTTCCTACAATGAGCAGTTCTTC
many	TRBV2	TRBD2	TRBJ2-5	CASSDPRAGGTETQYF	TGTGCCAGCAGTGATCCCCGGGCGGGAGGGACTGAGACCCAGTACTTC
many	TRBV28	NA	TRBJ2-2	CASSPSGSGELFF	TGTGCCAGCAGCCCGTCGGGATCCGGGGAGCTGTTTTTT
NA	TRBV20-1	TRBD1	TRBJ2-2	CSASSRGHAGGLFF	TGCAGTGCTAGCAGCAGGGGGCACGCCGGGGGGCTGTTTTTT
many	TRBV5-1	NA	TRBJ2-1	CASSLAYLAGLDEQFF	TGCGCCAGCAGCTTGGCTTACTTGGCAGGGCTGGATGAGCAGTTCTTC
few	TRBV29-1	NA	TRBJ1-2	CSVGRQPANYGYTF	TGCAGCGTTGGACGACAGCCTGCTAACTATGGCTACACCTTC
many	TRBV7-9	NA	TRBJ1-2	CASSHGARNYGYTF	TGTGCCAGCAGCCACGGGGCACGGAACTATGGCTACACCTTC
many	TRBV20-1	NA	TRBJ2-3	CSAIAPTSTDTQYF	TGCAGTGCTATTGCCCCGACTAGCACAGATACGCAGTATTTT
NA	TRBV9	TRBD2	TRBJ2-1	CASSLGLAASSGNEQFF	TGTGCCAGCAGCTTGGGACTAGCGGCCTCCTCGGGGAATGAGCAGTTCTTC
NA	TRBV3-1	TRBD2	TRBJ2-3	CASSQAWTSGTSTDTQYF	TGTGCCAGCAGCCAAGCTTGGACTAGCGGGACTAGCACAGATACGCAGTATTTT
many	TRBV11-2	NA	TRBJ2-3	CASSLVLGAQDTQYF	TGTGCCAGCAGCTTAGTTCTGGGGGCGCAAGATACGCAGTATTTT
few	TRBV15	TRBD1	TRBJ2-2	CATSRYVGTVGELFF	TGTGCCACCAGCCGATACGTAGGGACAGTCGGGGAGCTGTTTTTT
many	TRBV28	NA	TRBJ2-3	CASTPLGANTQYF	TGTGCCAGCACCCCTTTGGGGGCTAATACGCAGTATTTT
many	TRBV9	TRBD1	TRBJ1-1	CASSTGQGGTEAFF	TGTGCCAGCAGCACCGGACAGGGGGGGACTGAAGCTTTCTTT
NA	TRBV19	TRBD1	TRBJ2-1	CASSTGQGIEQFF	TGTGCCAGTAGTACGGGACAGGGGATTGAGCAGTTCTTC
many	TRBV6-1	TRBD2	TRBJ2-3	CASSEAGRGVVRPSTDTQYF	TGTGCCAGCAGTGAAGCGGGGAGGGGCGTGGTCCGGCCTAGCACAGATACGCAGTATTTT
many	TRBV10-3	TRBD1	TRBJ2-1	CAISHSRDRDNEQFF	TGTGCCATCAGTCACTCCCGGGACAGGGACAATGAGCAGTTCTTC